These 32 T cell receptor beta chains were all obtained from the same sample, sequenced in a study of blood T cell repertoires in COVID-19. TCRdb's table, derived via immunoSEQ multiplex PCR, lists solely in-frame clones and lacks some. The table lists almost 250,000 clones, about 89% of them singletons. The sample taken for sequencing was PBMCs or T cells enriched from blood (not recorded which). These receptors originate from a woman aged 25 to 39 who had recovered from COVID-19.

The chain links TRBV5-1 to TRBJ2-1; D gene ambiguous. Trimming took 4 bases from V and 8 from J, leaving 13 bases between them. Germline V gives CDR1 SGHRS, CDR2 YFSETQ. The CDR3 spans 13 residues. The CDR3 DNA follows: TGCGCCAGCAGCCAACAGCTTGGGTATGAGCAGTTCTTC. Amino acids: CASSQQLGYEQFF.

The rearrangement uses TRBV29-1 and TRBJ2-1, with 7 nucleotides matching TRBD1. The germline V gene has CDR1 SQVTM and CDR2 ANQGSEA. The ends lost 3 bases at V and 6 bases at J; junction bases unmatched: 11. There are 15 residues in the CDR3. CDR3 bases: TGCAGCGTTGACGACCCAGGGGGAGATTCCAATGAGCAGTTCTTC. Its protein product is CSVDDPGGDSNEQFF.

The chain combines TRBV7-9 with TRBJ2-1; tentative D call: TRBD1 (5 bases). CDR1 and CDR2 from the germline V gene are SEHNR and FQNEAQ (reference sequence). Deletions cut 1 base from V and 5 bases from J, with 6 bases between. This CDR3 has 13 amino acids. This CDR3 reads CASSLGQHNEQFF. CDR3 bases: TGTGCCAGCAGCTTAGGACAGCACAATGAGCAGTTCTTC.

This sequence joins TRBV7-3 and TRBJ2-1; 10 bases align to TRBD2. CDR3 size: 15 residues. The germline V gene encodes CDR1 SGHTA and CDR2 FQGTGA. With V trimmed by 5 bases and J by 4 bases, 5 bases remained unmatched. The CDR3 is CASSSSSGSYNEQFF. The DNA for the CDR3 is TGTGCCAGCAGCAGCTCTAGCGGGAGTTACAATGAGCAGTTCTTC.

The chain carries TRBV11-2 and TRBJ2-1, with 10 bases that match TRBD2. J lost 4 bases, V lost 4 bases, and 4 bases had no gene match. Germline assignment: CDR1 SGHAT and CDR2 FQNNGV. The length of the CDR3 is 15 residues. Here the CDR3 reads CASSSLAGEYNEQFF. DNA of the CDR3: TGTGCCAGCAGCTCCCTAGCGGGAGAATACAATGAGCAGTTCTTC.

This clone was picked up many times. The CDR3 nucleotides read TGTGCCAGTATAGGAGGCAATAACTATGGCTACACCTTC. Its translation: CASIGGNNYGYTF. This chain connects TRBV19 to TRBJ1-2, with D unresolved. Germline CDR1 and CDR2: LNHDA and SQIVND (reference sequence). V was shortened by 7 bases and J by 1 base, with 10 bases between the two germline ends. The CDR3 covers 13 residues.

The table lists this clone with a count of one. This chain connects TRBV5-1 to TRBJ2-3; 9 bases are a match to TRBD2. The germline CDR1 and CDR2 sequences are SGHRS and YFSETQ. The CDR3 runs to 18 residues. Trimming removed 0 bases from V and 3 bases from J; junction bases left unmatched: 11. The CDR3 DNA sequence: TGCGCCAGCAGCTTGGGACCGTCGACTAGCGGAGGTACAGATACGCAGTATTTT. It translates to CASSLGPSTSGGTDTQYF.

The chain has TRBV9 and TRBJ2-1, with D possibly TRBD2 on 6 matching bases. V was shortened by 4 bases and J by 7 bases, with 12 bases between the two germline ends. CDR1 is SGDLS, CDR2 YYNGEE, per germline. CDR3 size: 13 residues. In nucleotides, the CDR3 is TGTGCCAGCAGCTACTCGGGACTGAATGAGCAGTTCTTC. The encoded protein is CASSYSGLNEQFF.

In its sample, this clone was seen once. The chain is built from TRBV19 and TRBJ2-2; 14 bases match TRBD2. Germline V gives CDR1 LNHDA, CDR2 SQIVND (reference sequence). The V gene end was trimmed by 6 bases and the J gene end by 0 bases; junction bases not matched to a gene: 12. This CDR3 has 20 amino acids. In nucleotides, the CDR3 is TGTGCCAGTAGACAATTGGGACTAGCGGGAGATTACGCGAACACCGGGGAGCTGTTTTTT. It yields the protein CASRQLGLAGDYANTGELFF.

The chain has TRBV30 and TRBJ2-7; a weak D match, TRBD1 (6 bases). V was cut by 4 bases and J by 4 bases, with 8 bases left in between. CDR1 and CDR2 from the germline V gene are GTSNPN and SVGIG (reference sequence). The length of the CDR3 is 11 residues. In nucleotides, the CDR3 is TGTGCCTGGAAGACAGGTTACGAGCAGTACTTC. It specifies CAWKTGYEQYF.

This chain connects TRBV4-1 to TRBJ2-3; possible D gene TRBD2, 5 bases. V dropped 5 bases and J dropped 3 bases, with 15 bases sitting between them. In germline, CDR1 is MGHRA, CDR2 YSYEKL. This CDR3 comprises 15 residues. As DNA, the CDR3 is TGCGCCAGCAGCAAATTAACCGAGGGTACAGATACGCAGTATTTT. It is translated as CASSKLTEGTDTQYF.

V usage is TRBV30 and J usage is TRBJ2-5; D is unresolved. The CDR3 has 13 residues. In germline, CDR1 is GTSNPN, CDR2 SVGIG (reference sequence). The V end was cut by 2 bases, the J end by 2 bases, with 9 bases between. The CDR3 coding sequence is TGTGCCTGGAGTTCGCTAGTACAAGAGACCCAGTACTTC. Translated: CAWSSLVQETQYF.

The chain has TRBV4-3 and TRBJ2-1, with 7 bases that match TRBD2. With 2 bases clipped from V and 0 bases from J, the junction kept 7 bases outside the gene matches. Germline lookup yields CDR1 LGHNA and CDR2 YSLEER. This CDR3 region has 17 residues. CDR3 coding DNA: TGCGCCAGCAGCCAATTAGCGGGCCCGAGCTCCTACAATGAGCAGTTCTTC. It is translated as CASSQLAGPSSYNEQFF.

The J gene is TRBJ2-1, the V gene TRBV5-1, with 12 bases aligning to TRBD2. CDR3 length equals 14 residues. CDR1 is SGHRS and CDR2 is YFSETQ in the germline V gene. V trimming: 4 bases; J trimming: 6 bases; junction bases outside the gene matches: 2. The CDR3 sequence: CASSLTSGSNEQFF. In nucleotides, the CDR3 is TGCGCCAGCAGCCTGACTAGCGGGAGCAATGAGCAGTTCTTC.

The J gene is TRBJ1-3, the V gene TRBV29-1; no clear D. The CDR3 extends over 14 amino acids. V was shortened by 7 bases and J by 4 bases, with 17 bases between the two germline ends. Per germline, CDR1 SQVTM and CDR2 ANQGSEA. CDR3 in DNA: TGCAGCGCTGGGTCGGGATTGGGGGGAAACACCATATATTTT. It translates to CSAGSGLGGNTIYF. Variable domain in full (rest from reference TRBV29-1 and TRBJ1-3): SAVISQKPSRDICQRGTSLTIQCQVDSQVTMMFWYRQQPGQSLTLIATANQGSEATYESGFVIDKFPISRPNLTFSTLTVSNMSPEDSSIYLCSAGSGLGGNTIYFGEGSWLTVV.

The chain employs TRBV5-1 and TRBJ2-1; perhaps TRBD2 as D (6 bases). This CDR3 comprises 14 residues. The germline V gene has CDR1 SGHRS and CDR2 YFSETQ. V was pared by 3 bases and J by 4 bases, with 11 bases between. The CDR3 nucleotides are TGCGCCAGCAGCTATGGGGGGACTTACAATGAGCAGTTCTTC. Translated: CASSYGGTYNEQFF.

The chain carries TRBV9 and TRBJ2-2, with D perhaps TRBD2 (6 bases). Per germline, CDR1 SGDLS and CDR2 YYNGEE. This CDR3 has 16 amino acids. The V end lost 4 bases, the J end lost 4 bases, and 17 bases lay between the germline ends. CDR3 protein: CASSPRGEAGTGELFF. CDR3 nucleotide sequence: TGTGCCAGCAGCCCACGAGGGGAAGCGGGCACCGGGGAGCTGTTTTTT.

This chain links TRBV20-1 with TRBJ2-2; 13 nucleotides match TRBD2. CDR1 is DFQATT, CDR2 SNEGSKA, per germline (reference sequence). With 3 bases clipped from V and 6 bases from J, the junction kept 4 bases outside the gene matches. The CDR3 has 15 residues. This CDR3 reads CSASPGLAGSGELFF. CDR3 nucleotides: TGCAGTGCTAGTCCGGGACTAGCGGGATCCGGGGAGCTGTTTTTT.

This clone has a handful of counts. V is TRBV7-2 and J is TRBJ2-5, with D possibly matching TRBD2 (6 bases). Germline V gene sequence: CDR1 SGHTA, CDR2 FQGNSA. Trimming stripped 4 bases from V and 4 bases from J, with 13 bases between. The CDR3 totals 14 residues. For the CDR3, the DNA is TGTGCCAGCAGCTCTCTCGGGGGTGGAGAGACCCAGTACTTC. As protein: CASSSLGGGETQYF.

This clone appeared a single time. The chain has TRBV2 and TRBJ1-1; tentative D call: TRBD1 (6 bases). The CDR3 is 15 residues long. V gave up 6 bases and J gave up 4 bases, with 18 bases separating them. CDR1 and CDR2 (germline): SNHLY, FYNNEI. The CDR3 coding sequence is TGTGCCAGCAGCGGAACGGACAGATTTATCACTGAAGCTTTCTTT. Its translation is CASSGTDRFITEAFF.

The genes are TRBV10-3 and TRBJ2-7; TRBD1 matches 7 bases. With V trimmed by 0 bases and J by 9 bases, 17 bases remained unmatched. This CDR3 is 17 amino acids long. Germline V CDR1 and CDR2: ENHRY, SYGVKD. CDR3 nucleotides: TGTGCCATCAGTGAGTCCCCGGGACAGACATTCTACGTTGGGCAGTACTTC. Translating it yields CAISESPGQTFYVGQYF.

The rearrangement uses TRBV15 and TRBJ2-1, with 11 bases that match TRBD1. The V and J ends lost 5 bases and 8 bases, in that order; junction bases with no gene match: 11. Per germline, CDR1 LNHNV and CDR2 YYDKDF (reference sequence). The CDR3 consists of 16 residues. The CDR3 reads CATSVYRDRGFYEQFF. CDR3 DNA sequence: TGTGCCACCAGCGTCTACCGGGACAGGGGGTTTTATGAGCAGTTCTTC.

The rearrangement links TRBV28 to TRBJ1-2; a weak D match, TRBD1 (6 bases). The CDR3 is made up of 13 amino acids. CDR1 MDHEN and CDR2 SYDVKM come from the germline V gene. V was cut by 2 bases and J by 4 bases, with 8 bases left in between. DNA of the CDR3: TGTGCCAGCAGTTTACGACAGGCCTATGGCTACACCTTC. It codes for CASSLRQAYGYTF.

This rearrangement joins TRBV3-1 (or the pseudogene TRBV3-2) to TRBJ1-4; 7 bases align to TRBD1. The CDR3 runs to 14 residues. V dropped 4 bases and J dropped 3; count of bases not matched to a gene: 2. Germline lookup yields CDR1 LGHDT and CDR2 YNNKEL (reference sequence). CDR3 loop: CASSPRGANEKLFF. The CDR3, as DNA: TGTGCCAGCAGCCCCAGGGGGGCTAATGAAAAACTGTTTTTT.

This chain connects TRBV19 to TRBJ1-6; D possibly corresponds to TRBD1 (6 bases). CDR1 and CDR2 (germline): LNHDA, SQIVND (reference sequence). The CDR3 has 14 residues. With 3 bases removed from V and 10 bases from J, the gap between germline ends came to 13 bases. CDR3: CASSIAGGNSPLHF. The CDR3 DNA sequence: TGTGCCAGTAGTATCGCGGGGGGCAACTCACCCCTCCACTTT.

The chain employs TRBV4-1 and TRBJ1-1; TRBD1 might be the D (6 bases). The CDR3 is 12 amino acids. Per the germline V gene, CDR1 is MGHRA and CDR2 is YSYEKL. Trimming took 5 bases from V and 6 from J, leaving 10 bases between them. The CDR3 is CASSFRGSEAFF. CDR3 bases: TGCGCCAGCAGCTTCAGGGGTTCTGAAGCTTTCTTT.

This chain connects TRBV28 to TRBJ1-1; D is perhaps TRBD1 (6 bases). The CDR3 sequence is 16 residues long. V lost 1 base to trimming and J lost 1 base, with 13 bases between them. Germline CDR1 MDHEN, CDR2 SYDVKM. CDR3 DNA sequence: TGTGCCAGCAGTTTATCCAGATGGGGACAGAACACTGAAGCTTTCTTT. Its protein is CASSLSRWGQNTEAFF. Full variable domain (missing parts from reference TRBV28 and TRBJ1-1): DVKVTQSSRYLVKRTGEKVFLECVQDMDHENMFWYRQDPGLGLRLIYFSYDVKMKEKGDIPEGYSVSREKKERFSLILESASTNQTSMYLCASSLSRWGQNTEAFFGQGTRLTVV.

V and J are TRBV27 and TRBJ1-2; 9 bases fit TRBD1. V was pared by 6 bases and J by 7 bases, with 15 bases of the junction left unmatched. The CDR3 spans 16 residues. Per the germline V gene, CDR1 is MNHEY and CDR2 is SMNVEV (reference sequence). The CDR3 DNA follows: TGTGCCAGCAGCCTTGGGCCGGGACAGGGACTTGGTGGCTACACCTTC. Residues: CASSLGPGQGLGGYTF.

V gene TRBV12-3 or TRBV12-4 combines with J gene TRBJ2-7; a possible D gene is TRBD1 (5 bases). Trimming removed 5 bases at V and 6 bases at J, with 8 bases between. This CDR3 spans 11 amino acids. CDR3 DNA sequence: TGTGCCAGCAGTCAACAGGTCGAGCAGTACTTC. Its translation is CASSQQVEQYF.

The rearrangement uses TRBV6-2 or TRBV6-3 and TRBJ2-3, with 9 positions matching TRBD1. V shed 5 bases, J shed 1 base, and the junction held 7 bases outside the gene matches. Germline V gene data show CDR1 as MNHEY and CDR2 as SVGEGT. The CDR3 length is 16 residues. The chain's CDR3 is CASSRTGGWGTDTQYF. The CDR3 DNA reads TGTGCCAGCAGTCGTACAGGGGGCTGGGGCACAGATACGCAGTATTTT.

The rearrangement joins TRBV7-2 to TRBJ1-1; tentatively, D is TRBD1 (5 bases). Germline V lookup: CDR1 SGHTA, CDR2 FQGNSA. Between the trimmed V and J ends, which lost 1 base and 6 bases, there was a span of 21 bases. The length of the CDR3 is 17 residues. The CDR3 reads CASSLVDPGLRDSEAFF. The CDR3 nucleotides read TGTGCCAGCAGCTTAGTGGACCCAGGGTTAAGGGACTCTGAAGCTTTCTTT.

The CDR3 protein is CASSEAQYGYTF. CDR3 nucleotide sequence: TGTGCCAGCAGTGAAGCGCAGTATGGCTACACCTTC. J is TRBJ1-2 and V is TRBV2, with D hard to call. Looked up from germline, CDR1 is SNHLY and CDR2 is FYNNEI. The V and J ends lost 0 bases and 5 bases respectively, with 4 bases between them. The CDR3 is 12 residues long.